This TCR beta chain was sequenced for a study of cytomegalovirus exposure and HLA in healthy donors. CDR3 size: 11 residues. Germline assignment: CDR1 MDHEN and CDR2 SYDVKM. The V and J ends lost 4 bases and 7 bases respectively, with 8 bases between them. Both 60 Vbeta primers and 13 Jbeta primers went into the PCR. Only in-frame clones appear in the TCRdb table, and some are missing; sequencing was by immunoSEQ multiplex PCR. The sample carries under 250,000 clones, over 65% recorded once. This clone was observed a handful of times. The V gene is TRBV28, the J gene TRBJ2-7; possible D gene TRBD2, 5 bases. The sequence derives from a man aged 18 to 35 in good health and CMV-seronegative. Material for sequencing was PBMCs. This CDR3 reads CASSSGWEQYF. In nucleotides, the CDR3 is TGTGCCAGCAGTTCGGGATGGGAGCAGTACTTC.